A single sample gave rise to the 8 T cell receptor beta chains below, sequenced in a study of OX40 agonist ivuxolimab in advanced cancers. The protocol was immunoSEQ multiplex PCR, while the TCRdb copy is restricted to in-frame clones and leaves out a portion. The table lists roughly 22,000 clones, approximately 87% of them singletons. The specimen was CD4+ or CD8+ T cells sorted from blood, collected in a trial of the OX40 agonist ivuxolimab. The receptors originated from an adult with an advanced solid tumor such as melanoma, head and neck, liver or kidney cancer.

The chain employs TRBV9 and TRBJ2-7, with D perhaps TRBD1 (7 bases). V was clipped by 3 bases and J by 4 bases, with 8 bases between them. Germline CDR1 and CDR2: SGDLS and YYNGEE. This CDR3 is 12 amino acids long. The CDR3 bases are TGTGCCAGCAGCGCAGGGGGGTACGAGCAGTACTTC. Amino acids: CASSAGGYEQYF.

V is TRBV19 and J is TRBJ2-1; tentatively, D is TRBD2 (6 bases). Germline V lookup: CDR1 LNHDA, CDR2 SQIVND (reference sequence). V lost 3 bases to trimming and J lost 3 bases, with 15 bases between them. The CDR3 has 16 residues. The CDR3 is CASSITLARNYNEQFF. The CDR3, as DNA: TGTGCCAGTAGTATCACCCTAGCGAGAAACTACAATGAGCAGTTCTTC.

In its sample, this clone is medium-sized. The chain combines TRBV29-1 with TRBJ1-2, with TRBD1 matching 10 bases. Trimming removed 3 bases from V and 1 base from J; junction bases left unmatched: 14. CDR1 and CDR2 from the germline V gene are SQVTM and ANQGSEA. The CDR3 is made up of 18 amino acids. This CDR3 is CSVDPQDRGRTLNYGYTF. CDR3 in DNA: TGCAGCGTTGACCCTCAGGACAGGGGGAGAACCCTTAACTATGGCTACACCTTC.

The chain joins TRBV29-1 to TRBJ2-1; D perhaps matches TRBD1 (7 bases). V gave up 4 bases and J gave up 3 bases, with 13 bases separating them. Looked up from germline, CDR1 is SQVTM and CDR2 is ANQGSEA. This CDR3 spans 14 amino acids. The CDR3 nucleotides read TGCAGCGTTGCCCCAGGGGGGTACTACAATGAGCAGTTCTTC. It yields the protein CSVAPGGYYNEQFF.

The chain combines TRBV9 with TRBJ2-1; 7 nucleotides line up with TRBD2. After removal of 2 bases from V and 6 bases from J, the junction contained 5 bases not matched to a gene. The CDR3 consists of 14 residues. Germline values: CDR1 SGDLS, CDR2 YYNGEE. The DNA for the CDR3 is TGTGCCAGCAGCGTCTCGATAGCGGGCAATGAGCAGTTCTTC. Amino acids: CASSVSIAGNEQFF. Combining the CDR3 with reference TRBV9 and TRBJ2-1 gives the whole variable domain DSGVTQTPKHLITATGQRVTLRCSPRSGDLSVYWYQQSLDQGLQFLIQYYNGEERAKGNILERFSAQQFPDLHSELNLSSLELGDSALYFCASSVSIAGNEQFFGPGTRLTVL.

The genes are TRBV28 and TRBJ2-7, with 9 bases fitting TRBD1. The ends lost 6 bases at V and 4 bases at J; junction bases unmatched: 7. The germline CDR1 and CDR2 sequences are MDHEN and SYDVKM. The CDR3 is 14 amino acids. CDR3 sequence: CASSPGQGGYEQYF. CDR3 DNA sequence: TGTGCCAGCAGCCCGGGACAGGGAGGGTACGAGCAGTACTTC.

For the CDR3, the DNA is TGTGCCAGCAGCTTAGTATCAGGCTCCTATGGCTACACCTTC. Its protein product is CASSLVSGSYGYTF. J is TRBJ1-2 and V is TRBV11-2; D is unresolved. The germline V and J ends were trimmed by 1 base and 4 bases, with 10 bases remaining between them. Germline V lookup: CDR1 SGHAT, CDR2 FQNNGV. The CDR3 is 14 residues long.

The CDR3: CASTQGYTGELFF. The CDR3 DNA follows: TGCGCCAGCACTCAGGGGTACACCGGGGAGCTGTTTTTT. This sequence joins TRBV5-1 and TRBJ2-2, with TRBD1 as a possible D gene (6 bases). This CDR3 contains 13 residues. Trimming pared 6 bases from V and 3 bases from J, leaving 9 bases between. CDR1 and CDR2 (germline): SGHRS, YFSETQ.